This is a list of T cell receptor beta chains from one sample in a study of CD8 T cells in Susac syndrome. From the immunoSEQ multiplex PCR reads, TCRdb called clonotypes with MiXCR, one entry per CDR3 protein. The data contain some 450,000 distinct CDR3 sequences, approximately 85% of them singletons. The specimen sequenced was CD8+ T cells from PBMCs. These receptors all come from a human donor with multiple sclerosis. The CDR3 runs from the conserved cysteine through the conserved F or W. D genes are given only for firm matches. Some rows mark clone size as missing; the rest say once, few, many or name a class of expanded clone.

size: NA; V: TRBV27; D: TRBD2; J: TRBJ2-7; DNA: TGTGCCAGCAGTTTAATTGGGGCTAGCGGGGACTACGAGCAGTACTTC; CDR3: CASSLIGASGDYEQYF
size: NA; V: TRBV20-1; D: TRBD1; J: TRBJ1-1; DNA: TGCAGTGCTCAGACAGGGTATGGCACTGAAGCTTTCTTT; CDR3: CSAQTGYGTEAFF
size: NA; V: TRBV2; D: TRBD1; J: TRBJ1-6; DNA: TGTGCCAGCAGTGAAGCTATATCGTCGGACAGGCCCCCTTCTTATAATTCACCCCTCCACTTT; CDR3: CASSEAISSDRPPSYNSPLHF
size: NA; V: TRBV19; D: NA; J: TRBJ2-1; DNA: TGTGCCAGTAGTATAACGGGGAAGGGTGAGCAGTTCTTC; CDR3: CASSITGKGEQFF
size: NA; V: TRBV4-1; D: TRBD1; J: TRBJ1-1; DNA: TGCGCCAGCAGTCTAGACAGGGAGGTCACCGAAGCTTTCTTT; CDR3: CASSLDREVTEAFF
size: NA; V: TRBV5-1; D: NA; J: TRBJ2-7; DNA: TGCGCCAGCAGCCCCTACCGGGACTCCGGCGAGCAGTACTTC; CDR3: CASSPYRDSGEQYF
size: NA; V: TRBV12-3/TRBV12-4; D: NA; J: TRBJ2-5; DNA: TGTGCCAGCAGGACCTTGGGGGGGCGGGAGACCCAGTACTTC; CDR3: CASRTLGGRETQYF
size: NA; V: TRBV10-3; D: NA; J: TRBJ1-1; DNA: TGTGCCATCAGTGAGAACAGAGAGTACACTGAAGCTTTCTTT; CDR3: CAISENREYTEAFF
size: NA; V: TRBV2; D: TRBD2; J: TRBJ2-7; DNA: TGTGCCAGCAGTGACTCCTCGACTAGCGGGACCTACGAGCAGTACTTC; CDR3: CASSDSSTSGTYEQYF
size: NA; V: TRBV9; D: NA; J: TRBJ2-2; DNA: TGTGCCAGCAGCGCCCCAGGCGGGGAGCTGTTTTTT; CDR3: CASSAPGGELFF
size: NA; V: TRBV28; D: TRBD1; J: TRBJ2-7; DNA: TGTGCCAGCAGTGCTACAGGGGAAACTTATGCCTACGAGCAGTACTTC; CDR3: CASSATGETYAYEQYF
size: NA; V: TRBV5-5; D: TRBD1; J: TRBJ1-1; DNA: TGTGCCAGCAGCTTAAACCGGGACAGGGCGTACACTGAAGCTTTCTTT; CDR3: CASSLNRDRAYTEAFF
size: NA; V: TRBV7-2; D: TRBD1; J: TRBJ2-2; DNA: TGTGCCAGCAGCTTAGAGGTGGGCAGGGGGCCAGACTGGACCGGGGAGCTGTTTTTT; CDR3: CASSLEVGRGPDWTGELFF
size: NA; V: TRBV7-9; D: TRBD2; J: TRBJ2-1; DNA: TGTGCCAGCAGCTTAAGCGGGGGGGCCTCCTACAATGAGCAGTTCTTC; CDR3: CASSLSGGASYNEQFF
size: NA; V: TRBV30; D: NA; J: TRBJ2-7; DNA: TGTGCCTGGACCTCAATGGGGTCCTACGAGCAGTACTTC; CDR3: CAWTSMGSYEQYF
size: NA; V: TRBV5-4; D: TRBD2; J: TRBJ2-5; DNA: TGTGCCAGCAGCCGAGAAGCGGGAGAGGGAATAAAAGAGACCCAGTACTTC; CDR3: CASSREAGEGIKETQYF
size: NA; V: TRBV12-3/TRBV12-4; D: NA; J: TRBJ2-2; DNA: TGTGCCATCAAGAACACCGGGGAGCTGTTTTTT; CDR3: CAIKNTGELFF
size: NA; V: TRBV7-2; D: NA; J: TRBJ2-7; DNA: TGTGCCAGCAGCCCGGGGGAGAACGAGCAGTACTTC; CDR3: CASSPGENEQYF
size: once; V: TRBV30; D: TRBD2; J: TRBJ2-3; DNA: TGTGCCTGGAGTGTTTTGCCTAGCGGAATCACAGATACGCAGTATTTT; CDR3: CAWSVLPSGITDTQYF
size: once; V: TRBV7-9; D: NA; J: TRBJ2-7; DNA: TGTGCCAGCAAAGGGGGAGCCTCTCTGAACGAGCAGTACTTC; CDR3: CASKGGASLNEQYF
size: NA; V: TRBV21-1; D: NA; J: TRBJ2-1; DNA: TGTGCCAGCAGGGGACTAGCGGGAGCCTTCAATGAGCAGTTCTTC; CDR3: CASRGLAGAFNEQFF
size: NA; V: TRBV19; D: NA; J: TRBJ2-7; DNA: TGTGCCAGCTCAGGGTACACCTACGAGCAGTACTTC; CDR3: CASSGYTYEQYF
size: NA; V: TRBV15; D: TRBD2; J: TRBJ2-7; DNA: TGTGCCACCAGCAGAGATAGGGGACTAGCGGGAGAGCAGTACTTC; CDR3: CATSRDRGLAGEQYF
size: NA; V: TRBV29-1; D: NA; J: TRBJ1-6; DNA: TGCAGCGTTGGCCAGGAAAATTCACCCCTCCACTTT; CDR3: CSVGQENSPLHF
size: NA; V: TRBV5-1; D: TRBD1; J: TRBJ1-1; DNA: TGCGCCAGCAGGGCAGGGGGTCCTGAAGCTTTCTTT; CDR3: CASRAGGPEAFF
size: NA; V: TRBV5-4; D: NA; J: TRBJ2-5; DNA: TGTGCCAGCAGCTTGGCCGTCGGGGGGCGGGAGACCCAGTACTTC; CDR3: CASSLAVGGRETQYF
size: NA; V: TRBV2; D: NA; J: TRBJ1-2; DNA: TGTGCCAGCAGAAGTTTCCCCTACACCTTC; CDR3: CASRSFPYTF
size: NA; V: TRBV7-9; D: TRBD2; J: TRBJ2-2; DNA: TGTGCCAGCAGCCCACCAGCGGGGGTAACTACCGGGGAGCTGTTTTTT; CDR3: CASSPPAGVTTGELFF
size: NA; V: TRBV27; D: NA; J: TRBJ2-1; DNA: TGTGCCAGCAGGGAGGGACTGGACCTCTACAATGAGCAGTTCTTC; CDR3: CASREGLDLYNEQFF
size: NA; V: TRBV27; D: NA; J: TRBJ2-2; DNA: TGTGCCAGCAGTCCCGGGACCTGGGGCGGGGAGCTGTTTTTT; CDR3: CASSPGTWGGELFF
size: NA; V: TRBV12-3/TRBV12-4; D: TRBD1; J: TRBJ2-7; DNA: TGTGCCAGCAGTCACTCCGGGACAGGGAGGACGCTAAGCTCCTACGAGCAGTACTTC; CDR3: CASSHSGTGRTLSSYEQYF
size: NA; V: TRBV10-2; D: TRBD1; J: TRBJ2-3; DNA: TGCGCCAGCAGTGAGTCCAGCGACAGGGGGCCAGATACGCAGTATTTT; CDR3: CASSESSDRGPDTQYF
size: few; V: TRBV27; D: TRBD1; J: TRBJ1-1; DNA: TGTGCCAGCAGTAGAGGGACAGGGGGAACTGAAGCTTTCTTT; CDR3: CASSRGTGGTEAFF
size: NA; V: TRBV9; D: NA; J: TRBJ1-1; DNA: TGTGCCAGCAGCCCCAGCACAGTGACAATGAACACTGAAGCTTTCTTT; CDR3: CASSPSTVTMNTEAFF
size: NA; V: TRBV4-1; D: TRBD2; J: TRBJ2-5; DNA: TGCGCCAGCAGCGCGACTAGCGGGACGCAAGAGACCCAGTACTTC; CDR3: CASSATSGTQETQYF
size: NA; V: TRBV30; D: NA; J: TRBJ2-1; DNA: TGTGCCTGGAGTGTGACTAACAATGAGCAGTTCTTC; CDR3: CAWSVTNNEQFF
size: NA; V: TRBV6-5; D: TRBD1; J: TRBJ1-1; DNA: TGTGCCAGCAGTCAAAGGACAGGGGTAACTGAAGCTTTCTTT; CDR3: CASSQRTGVTEAFF
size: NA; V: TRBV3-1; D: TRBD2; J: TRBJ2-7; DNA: TGTGCCAGCAGCCAAAGGTTTGGGGGAGGGGACGAGCAGTACTTC; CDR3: CASSQRFGGGDEQYF
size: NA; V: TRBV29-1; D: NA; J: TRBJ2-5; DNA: TGCAGCGCGGAAGCAGGTGGGGAGACCCAGTACTTC; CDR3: CSAEAGGETQYF
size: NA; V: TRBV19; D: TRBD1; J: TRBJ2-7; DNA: TGTGCCAGTAGCGAGACAGGGGAAGGGAAGAACGAGCAGTACTTC; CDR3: CASSETGEGKNEQYF
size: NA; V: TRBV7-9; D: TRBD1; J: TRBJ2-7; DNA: TGTGCCAGCAGCTTAGGGTACGGCAGGGGGCTCAACGAGCAGTACTTC; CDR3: CASSLGYGRGLNEQYF
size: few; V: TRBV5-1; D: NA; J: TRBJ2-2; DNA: TGCGCCAGCAGCTTGGTGGTCACCGGGGAGCTGTTTTTT; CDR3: CASSLVVTGELFF
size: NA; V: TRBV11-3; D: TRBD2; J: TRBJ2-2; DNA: TGTGCCAGCAGCCCGCGGGGGGGCCGAACCGGGGAGCTGTTTTTT; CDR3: CASSPRGGRTGELFF
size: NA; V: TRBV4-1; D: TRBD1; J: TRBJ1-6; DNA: TGCGCCAGCAGCCAAATGGAGGGGGCGGGTTCACCCCTCCACTTT; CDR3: CASSQMEGAGSPLHF
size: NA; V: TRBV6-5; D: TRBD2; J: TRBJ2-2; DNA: TGTGCCAGCAGTTCACTAGCGGGGGGCGCGTCCGGGGAGCTGTTTTTT; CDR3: CASSSLAGGASGELFF
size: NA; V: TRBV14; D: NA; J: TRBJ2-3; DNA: TGTGCCAGCAGCCAAGTAATCGGCACAGATACGCAGTATTTT; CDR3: CASSQVIGTDTQYF
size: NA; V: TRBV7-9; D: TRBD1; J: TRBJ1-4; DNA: TGTGCCAGCAGCCCGAGACAGGGGTCGAGCACTAATGAAAAACTGTTTTTT; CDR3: CASSPRQGSSTNEKLFF
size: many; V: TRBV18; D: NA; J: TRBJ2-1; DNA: TGTGCCAGCAGCCCCGGGAATGAGCAGTTCTTC; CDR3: CASSPGNEQFF